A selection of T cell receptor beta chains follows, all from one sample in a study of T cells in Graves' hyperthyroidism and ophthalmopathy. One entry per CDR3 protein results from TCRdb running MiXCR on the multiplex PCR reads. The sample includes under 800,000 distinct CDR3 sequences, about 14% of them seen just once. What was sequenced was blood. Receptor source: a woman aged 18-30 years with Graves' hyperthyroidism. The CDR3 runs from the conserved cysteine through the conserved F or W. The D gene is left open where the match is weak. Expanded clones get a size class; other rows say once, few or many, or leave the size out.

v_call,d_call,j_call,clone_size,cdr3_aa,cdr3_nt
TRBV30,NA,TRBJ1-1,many,CAWREWGKGTEAFF,TGTGCCTGGAGAGAATGGGGAAAGGGCACTGAAGCTTTCTTT
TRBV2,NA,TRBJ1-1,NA,CASRLRENTEAFF,TGTGCCAGCAGATTAAGGGAGAACACTGAAGCTTTCTTT
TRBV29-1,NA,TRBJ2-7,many,CSAADRAYEQYF,TGCAGCGCCGCGGACAGAGCCTACGAGCAGTACTTC
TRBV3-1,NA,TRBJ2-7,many,CASSRVVDFSFKQYF,TGTGCCAGCAGCCGCGTCGTGGACTTCTCCTTCAAGCAGTACTTC
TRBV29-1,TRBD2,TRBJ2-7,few,CSVSGGELISYEQYF,TGCAGCGTTTCGGGGGGGGAGTTGATATCCTACGAGCAGTACTTC
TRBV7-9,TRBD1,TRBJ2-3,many,CASSDRGRGSVADTQYF,TGTGCCAGCAGCGACAGGGGAAGGGGGAGTGTGGCAGATACGCAGTATTTT
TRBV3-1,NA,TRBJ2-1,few,CASSQDRVRGEQFF,TGTGCCAGCAGCCAAGACAGGGTACGTGGTGAGCAGTTCTTC
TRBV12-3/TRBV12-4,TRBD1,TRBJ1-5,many,CASRQTGSHQPQHF,TGTGCCAGCAGACAGACAGGGTCTCATCAGCCCCAGCATTTT
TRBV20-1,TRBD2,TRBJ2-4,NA,CSARDEVGGPTQYF,TGCAGTGCTAGAGATGAGGTGGGAGGGCCTACTCAGTACTTC
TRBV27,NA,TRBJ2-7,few,CASARWLVPYEQYF,TGTGCCAGCGCGCGGTGGCTAGTCCCCTACGAGCAGTACTTC
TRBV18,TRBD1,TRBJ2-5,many,CASSWTGVEETQYF,TGTGCCAGCTCCTGGACAGGGGTCGAAGAGACCCAGTACTTC
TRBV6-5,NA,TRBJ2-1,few,CASSYLSGSSYNEQFF,TGTGCCAGCAGTTACCTTAGCGGAAGCTCCTACAATGAGCAGTTCTTC
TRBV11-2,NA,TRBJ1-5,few,CASSLIPGANQPQHF,TGTGCCAGCAGCTTAATTCCAGGTGCTAATCAGCCCCAGCATTTT
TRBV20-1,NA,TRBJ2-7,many,CSARDLWRDYEQYF,TGCAGTGCTAGAGATCTCTGGCGGGACTACGAGCAGTACTTC
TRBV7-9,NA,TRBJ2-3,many,CASSFAAGPNTQYF,TGTGCCAGCAGCTTTGCGGCAGGCCCCAATACGCAGTATTTT
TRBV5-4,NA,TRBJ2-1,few,CASLPGTGKNEQFF,TGTGCCAGCCTCCCCGGAACAGGGAAGAATGAGCAGTTCTTC
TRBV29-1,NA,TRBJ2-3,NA,CSVVEDGPDTQYF,TGCAGCGTTGTTGAAGACGGACCCGATACGCAGTATTTT
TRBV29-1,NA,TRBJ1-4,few,CSVAGQYNEKLFF,TGCAGCGTTGCAGGGCAGTATAATGAAAAACTGTTTTTT
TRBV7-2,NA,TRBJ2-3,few,CASSPGGWGGGPVTDTQYF,TGTGCCAGCAGCCCAGGCGGCTGGGGAGGCGGACCAGTCACAGATACGCAGTATTTT
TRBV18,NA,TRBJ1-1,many,CASSPGPGTEAFF,TGTGCCAGCTCACCCGGCCCGGGAACTGAAGCTTTCTTT
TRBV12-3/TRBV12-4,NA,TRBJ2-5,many,CASRPNSQGTQYF,TGTGCCAGCAGGCCTAACAGTCAGGGGACCCAGTACTTC
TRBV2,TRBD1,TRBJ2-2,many,CASDRQGAGELFF,TGTGCCAGCGACCGACAGGGCGCCGGGGAGCTGTTTTTT
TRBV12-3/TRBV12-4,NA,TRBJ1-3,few,CASSLSPQGGPGNTIYF,TGTGCCAGCAGTCTAAGCCCACAGGGAGGACCTGGAAACACCATATATTTT
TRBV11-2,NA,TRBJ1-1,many,CASSGKDGLNTEAFF,TGTGCCAGCAGCGGGAAGGACGGATTGAACACTGAAGCTTTCTTT
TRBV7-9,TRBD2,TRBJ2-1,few,CASSLALVKGLAGASNEQFF,TGTGCCAGCAGCTTAGCACTAGTCAAGGGACTAGCGGGAGCTAGCAATGAGCAGTTCTTC
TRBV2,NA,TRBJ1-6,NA,CASKRDNSPLHF,TGTGCCAGCAAGAGGGACAATTCACCCCTCCACTTT
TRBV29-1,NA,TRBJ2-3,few,CSGMTDTQYF,TGCAGCGGGATGACAGATACGCAGTATTTT
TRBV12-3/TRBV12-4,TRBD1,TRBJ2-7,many,CASAGTGAYEQYF,TGTGCCAGCGCCGGGACAGGGGCCTACGAGCAGTACTTC
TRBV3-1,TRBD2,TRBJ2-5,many,CASSPSGSEAETQYF,TGTGCCAGCAGCCCGAGCGGGAGTGAGGCGGAGACCCAGTACTTC
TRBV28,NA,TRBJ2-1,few,CASPPSYNEQFF,TGTGCCAGCCCCCCCTCCTACAATGAGCAGTTCTTC
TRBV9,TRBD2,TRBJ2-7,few,CASSVGGGSSSYEQYF,TGTGCCAGCAGCGTAGGGGGCGGGAGTTCTTCCTACGAGCAGTACTTC
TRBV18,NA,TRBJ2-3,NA,CASSPGLRPDTQYF,TGTGCCAGCTCCCCCGGGTTGAGGCCAGATACGCAGTATTTT
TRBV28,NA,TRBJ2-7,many,CASSWGWRRSSYEQYF,TGTGCCAGCAGTTGGGGGTGGCGGAGGAGCTCCTACGAGCAGTACTTC
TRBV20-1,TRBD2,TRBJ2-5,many,CSATGGVETQYF,TGCAGTGCTACGGGGGGGGTGGAGACCCAGTACTTC
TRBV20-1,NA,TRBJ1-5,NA,CSAREATSNQPQHF,TGCAGTGCTAGAGAAGCCACTAGCAATCAGCCCCAGCATTTT
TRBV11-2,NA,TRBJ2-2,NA,CASSHVDSLSGELFF,TGTGCCAGCAGCCATGTAGACTCTCTCTCCGGGGAGCTGTTTTTT
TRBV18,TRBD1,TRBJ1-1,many,CASSPPRNRGSTEAFF,TGTGCCAGCTCACCACCGCGGAACAGGGGGAGCACTGAAGCTTTCTTT
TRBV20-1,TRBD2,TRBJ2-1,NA,CSARGRTNEQFF,TGCAGTGCCCGCGGGAGGACCAATGAGCAGTTCTTC
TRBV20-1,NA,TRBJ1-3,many,CSARQEKSRGNTIYF,TGCAGTGCTAGACAGGAAAAATCACGGGGAAACACCATATATTTT
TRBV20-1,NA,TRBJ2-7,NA,CSAETRAYEQYF,TGCAGTGCTGAAACTAGAGCCTACGAGCAGTACTTC